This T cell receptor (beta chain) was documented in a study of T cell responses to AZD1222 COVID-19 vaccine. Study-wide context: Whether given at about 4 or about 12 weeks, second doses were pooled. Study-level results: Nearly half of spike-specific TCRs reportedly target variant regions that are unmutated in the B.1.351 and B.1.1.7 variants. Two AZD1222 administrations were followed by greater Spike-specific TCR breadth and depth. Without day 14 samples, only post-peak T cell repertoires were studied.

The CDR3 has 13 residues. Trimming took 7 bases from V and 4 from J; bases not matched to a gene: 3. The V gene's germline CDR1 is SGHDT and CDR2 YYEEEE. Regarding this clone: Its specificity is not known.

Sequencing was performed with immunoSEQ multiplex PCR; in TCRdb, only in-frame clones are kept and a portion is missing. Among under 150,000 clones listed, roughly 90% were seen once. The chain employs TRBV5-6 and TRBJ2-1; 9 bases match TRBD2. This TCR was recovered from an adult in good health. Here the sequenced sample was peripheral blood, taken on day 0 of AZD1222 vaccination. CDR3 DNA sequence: TGTGCCAGCTTAGCGGGAGAATACAATGAGCAGTTCTTC. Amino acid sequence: CASLAGEYNEQFF. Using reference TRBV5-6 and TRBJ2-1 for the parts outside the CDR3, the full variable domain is DAGVTQSPTHLIKTRGQQVTLRCSPKSGHDTVSWYQQALGQGPQFIFQYYEEEERQRGNFPDRFSGHQFPNYSSELNVNALLLGDSALYLCASLAGEYNEQFFGPGTRLTVL.